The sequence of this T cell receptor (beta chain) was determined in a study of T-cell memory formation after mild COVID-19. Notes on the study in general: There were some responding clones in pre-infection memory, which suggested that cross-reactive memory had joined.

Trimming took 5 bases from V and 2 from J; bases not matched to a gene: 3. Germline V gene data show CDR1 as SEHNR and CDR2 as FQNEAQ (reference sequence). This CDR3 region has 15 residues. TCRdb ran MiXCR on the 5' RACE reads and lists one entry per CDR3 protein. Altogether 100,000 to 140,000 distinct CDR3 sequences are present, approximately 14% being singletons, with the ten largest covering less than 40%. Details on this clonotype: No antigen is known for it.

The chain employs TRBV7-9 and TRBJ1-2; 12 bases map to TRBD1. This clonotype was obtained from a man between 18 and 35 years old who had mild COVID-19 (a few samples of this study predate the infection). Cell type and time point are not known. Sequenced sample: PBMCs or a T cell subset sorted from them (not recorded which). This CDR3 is CASSGTGGFNYGYTF. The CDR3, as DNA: TGTGCCAGCAGCGGGACAGGGGGCTTCAACTATGGCTACACCTTC.